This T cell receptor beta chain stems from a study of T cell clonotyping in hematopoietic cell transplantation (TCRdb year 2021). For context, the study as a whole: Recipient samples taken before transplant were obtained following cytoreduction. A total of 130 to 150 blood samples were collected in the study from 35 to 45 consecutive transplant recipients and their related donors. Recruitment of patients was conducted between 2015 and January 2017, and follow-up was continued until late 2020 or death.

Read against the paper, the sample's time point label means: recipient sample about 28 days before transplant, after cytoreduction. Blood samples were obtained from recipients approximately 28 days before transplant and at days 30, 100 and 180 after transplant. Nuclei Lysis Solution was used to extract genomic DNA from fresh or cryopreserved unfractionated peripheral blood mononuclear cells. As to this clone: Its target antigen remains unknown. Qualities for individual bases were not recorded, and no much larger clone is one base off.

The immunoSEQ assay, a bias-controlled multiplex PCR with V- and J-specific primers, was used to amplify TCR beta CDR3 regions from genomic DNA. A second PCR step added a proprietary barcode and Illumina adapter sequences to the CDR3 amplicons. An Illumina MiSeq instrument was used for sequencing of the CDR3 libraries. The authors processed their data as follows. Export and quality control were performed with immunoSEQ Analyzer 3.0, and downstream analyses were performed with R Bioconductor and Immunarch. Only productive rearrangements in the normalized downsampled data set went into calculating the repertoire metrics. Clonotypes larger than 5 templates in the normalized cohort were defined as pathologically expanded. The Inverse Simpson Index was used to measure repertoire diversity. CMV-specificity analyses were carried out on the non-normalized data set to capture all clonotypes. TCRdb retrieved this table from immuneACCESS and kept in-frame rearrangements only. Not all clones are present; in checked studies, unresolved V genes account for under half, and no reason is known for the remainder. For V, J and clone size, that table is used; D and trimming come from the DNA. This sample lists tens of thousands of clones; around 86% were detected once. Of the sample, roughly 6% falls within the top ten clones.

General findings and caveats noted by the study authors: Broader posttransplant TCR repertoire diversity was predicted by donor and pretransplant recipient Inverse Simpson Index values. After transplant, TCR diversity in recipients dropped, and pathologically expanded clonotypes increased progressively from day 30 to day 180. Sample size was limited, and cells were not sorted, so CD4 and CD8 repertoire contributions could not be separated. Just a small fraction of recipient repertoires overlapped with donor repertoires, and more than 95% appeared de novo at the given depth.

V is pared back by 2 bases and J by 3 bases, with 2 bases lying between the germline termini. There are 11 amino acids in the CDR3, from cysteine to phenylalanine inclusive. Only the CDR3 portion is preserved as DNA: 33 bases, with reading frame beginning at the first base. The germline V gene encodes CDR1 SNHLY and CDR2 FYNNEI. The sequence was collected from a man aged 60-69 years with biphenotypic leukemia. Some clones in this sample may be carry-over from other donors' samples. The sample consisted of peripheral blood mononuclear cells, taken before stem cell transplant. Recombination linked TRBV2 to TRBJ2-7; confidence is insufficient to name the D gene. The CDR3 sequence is CASSELYEQYF. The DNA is TGTGCCAGCAGTGAACTCTACGAGCAGTACTTC.